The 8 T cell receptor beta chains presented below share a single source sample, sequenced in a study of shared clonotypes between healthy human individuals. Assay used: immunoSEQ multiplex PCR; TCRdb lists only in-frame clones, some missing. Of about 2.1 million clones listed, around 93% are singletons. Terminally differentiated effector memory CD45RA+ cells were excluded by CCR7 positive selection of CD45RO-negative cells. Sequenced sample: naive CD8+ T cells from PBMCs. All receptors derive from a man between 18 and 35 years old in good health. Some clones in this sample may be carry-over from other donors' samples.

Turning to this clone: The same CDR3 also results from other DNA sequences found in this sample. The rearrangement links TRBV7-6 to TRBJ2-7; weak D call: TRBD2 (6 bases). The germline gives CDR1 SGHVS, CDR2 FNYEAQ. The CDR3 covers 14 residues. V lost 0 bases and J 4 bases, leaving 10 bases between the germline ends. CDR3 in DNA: TGTGCCAGCAGCTTAGCGGGAGGTGTTTACGAGCAGTACTTC. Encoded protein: CASSLAGGVYEQYF.

CDR3 loop: CASSERDPSPNEQYF. In nucleotides, the CDR3 is TGTGCCAGCAGCGAGCGGGACCCCTCTCCTAACGAGCAGTACTTC. This chain connects TRBV27 to TRBJ2-7; 7 bases line up with TRBD2. V gave up 6 bases and J gave up 5 bases; unmatched junction bases: 13. Germline CDR1 and CDR2: MNHEY and SMNVEV (reference sequence). This CDR3 comprises 15 residues.

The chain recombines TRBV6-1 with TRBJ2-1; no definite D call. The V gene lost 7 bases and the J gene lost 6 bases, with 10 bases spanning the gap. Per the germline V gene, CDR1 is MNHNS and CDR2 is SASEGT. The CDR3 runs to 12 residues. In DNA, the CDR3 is TGTGCCAGCACCGAACGCCTCAATGAGCAGTTCTTC. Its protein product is CASTERLNEQFF.

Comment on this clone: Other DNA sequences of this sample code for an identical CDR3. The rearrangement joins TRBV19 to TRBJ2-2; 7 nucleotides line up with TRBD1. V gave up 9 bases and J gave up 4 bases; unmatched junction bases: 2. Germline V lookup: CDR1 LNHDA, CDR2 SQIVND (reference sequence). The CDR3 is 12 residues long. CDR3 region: CASYRGTGELFF. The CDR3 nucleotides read TGTGCCAGCTACAGGGGCACCGGGGAGCTGTTTTTT.

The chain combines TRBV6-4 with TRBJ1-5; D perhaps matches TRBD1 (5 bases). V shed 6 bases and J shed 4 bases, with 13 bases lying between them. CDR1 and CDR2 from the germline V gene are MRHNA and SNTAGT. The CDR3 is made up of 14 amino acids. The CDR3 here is CASSGASRNQPQHF. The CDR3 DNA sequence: TGTGCCAGCAGCGGGGCTTCCCGGAATCAGCCCCAGCATTTT.

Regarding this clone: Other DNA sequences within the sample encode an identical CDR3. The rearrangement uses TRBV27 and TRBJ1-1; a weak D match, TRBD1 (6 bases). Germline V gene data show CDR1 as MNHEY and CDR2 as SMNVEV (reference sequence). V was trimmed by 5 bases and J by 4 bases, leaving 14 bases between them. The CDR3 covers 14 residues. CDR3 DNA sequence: TGTGCCAGCAGTCCTACAGGGTTGGGCACTGAAGCTTTCTTT. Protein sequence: CASSPTGLGTEAFF.

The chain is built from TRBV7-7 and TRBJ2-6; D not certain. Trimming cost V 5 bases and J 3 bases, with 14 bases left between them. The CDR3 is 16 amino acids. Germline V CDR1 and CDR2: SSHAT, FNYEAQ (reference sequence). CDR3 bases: TGTGCCAGCAGCACCACTCGGATAGATGGGGCCAACGTCCTGACTTTC. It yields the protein CASSTTRIDGANVLTF.

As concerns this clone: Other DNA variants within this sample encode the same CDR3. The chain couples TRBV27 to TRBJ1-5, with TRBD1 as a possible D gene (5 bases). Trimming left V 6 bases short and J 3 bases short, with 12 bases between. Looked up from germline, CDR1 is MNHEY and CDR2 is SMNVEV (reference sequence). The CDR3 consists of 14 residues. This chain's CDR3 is CASSLRDPNQPQHF. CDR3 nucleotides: TGTGCCAGCAGCCTCAGGGATCCCAATCAGCCCCAGCATTTT.